Shown below are 5 T cell receptor beta chains from a single sample sequenced in a study of T-cell reconstitution after alpha-beta-depleted transplantation in children. It was with unique molecular identifiers that the TCRbeta library was prepared. TCRdb itself ran the PCR reads through MiXCR, one entry per CDR3 protein. The top ten clones hold approximately 1% of a sample with around 680,000 distinct CDR3 sequences, roughly 17% of them seen once. Sequences were derived from PBMCs from the stem cell graft donor, sampled from the stem cell graft. Receptors were obtained from a human donor who donated a stem cell graft to a child with acute myeloid leukemia.

This clonotype was seen a few times. The V call is TRBV19, the J call TRBJ2-7, with D perhaps TRBD1 (5 bases). Germline CDR1 and CDR2: LNHDA and SQIVND (reference sequence). This CDR3 has 15 amino acids. V dropped 4 bases and J dropped 6 bases, with 19 bases sitting between them. This CDR3 reads CASSTRQSMGSEQYF. The CDR3 DNA reads as TGTGCCAGTAGTACCCGACAGTCTATGGGTAGCGAGCAGTACTTC.

This clonotype was seen a few times. The rearrangement joins TRBV20-1 to TRBJ2-4; perhaps D is TRBD1 or TRBD2 (7 bases each). The CDR3 runs 15 residues. In germline, CDR1 is DFQATT, CDR2 SNEGSKA (reference sequence). V was trimmed by 6 bases and J by 0 bases, leaving 15 bases between them. The CDR3 DNA sequence: TGCAGTGCCTATCAGGGGGGGCTAGCCAAAAACATTCAGTACTTC. Its protein product is CSAYQGGLAKNIQYF.

The gene calls are TRBV30 and TRBJ2-7, with D perhaps given as TRBD1 or TRBD2 (5 bases each). The CDR3 has 13 residues. Looked up from germline, CDR1 is GTSNPN and CDR2 is SVGIG (reference sequence). Between the trimmed V and J ends, which lost 5 bases and 0 bases, there was a span of 11 bases. The CDR3 sequence: CAWVDGGSYEQYF. CDR3 DNA sequence: TGTGCCTGGGTAGATGGGGGCTCCTACGAGCAGTACTTC.

CDR3 DNA: TGTGCCTGGAGCCGGATCACCTACGAGCAGTACTTC. Translation: CAWSRITYEQYF. The rearrangement links TRBV30 to TRBJ2-7; D is unclear. This CDR3 has 12 residues. Between the trimmed V and J ends, which lost 3 bases and 2 bases, there was a span of 8 bases. Germline V CDR1 and CDR2: GTSNPN, SVGIG (reference sequence).

The rearrangement joins TRBV5-1 to TRBJ2-7, with 8 positions matching TRBD1. J lost 0 bases, V lost 4 bases, and 6 bases had no gene match. This CDR3 contains 15 residues. Germline-derived CDR1 and CDR2 are SGHRS and YFSETQ. The CDR3 spells CASSDYRGNSYEQYF. CDR3 in DNA: TGCGCCAGCAGCGATTACAGGGGGAACTCCTACGAGCAGTACTTC.